Each of the 15 T cell receptor beta chains below was sequenced from the same sample in a study of T cells in localized non-small cell lung cancer. The method was immunoSEQ multiplex PCR; TCRdb's version includes in-frame clones alone and lacks a portion of them. The sample has fewer than 95,000 clones, under 95% seen once. The sequenced sample was PBMCs, obtained before any cancer treatment. Receptor source: a woman between 35 and 75 years old with stage II squamous cell lung carcinoma.

This chain links TRBV27 with TRBJ1-1; no firm D call. This CDR3 spans 15 amino acids. Germline V gives CDR1 MNHEY, CDR2 SMNVEV (reference sequence). Trimming left V 5 bases short and J 0 bases short, with 13 bases between. In DNA, the CDR3 is TGTGCCAGCAGTCCAACGGACCTCATGAACACTGAAGCTTTCTTT. Protein: CASSPTDLMNTEAFF.

The rearrangement uses TRBV4-1 and TRBJ1-4; D not resolved. CDR1 and CDR2 (germline): MGHRA, YSYEKL. V gave up 0 bases and J gave up 8 bases, with 13 bases separating them. This CDR3 region has 15 residues. This chain's CDR3 is CASSQEGRVGEKLFF. CDR3 coding DNA: TGCGCCAGCAGCCAAGAGGGAAGGGTCGGAGAAAAACTGTTTTTT.

The chain joins TRBV6-1 to TRBJ1-2; 7 bases line up with TRBD1. V was clipped by 8 bases and J by 7 bases; unmatched bases: 16. Germline V lookup: CDR1 MNHNS, CDR2 SASEGT. CDR3 length: 15 amino acids. CDR3 sequence (DNA): TGTGCCAGCTCAGAGAGCACAGGGGCATGGGCTGGCTACACCTTC. Its translation: CASSESTGAWAGYTF.

V is TRBV19 and J is TRBJ2-2, with 8 nucleotides matching TRBD1. V shed 2 bases, J shed 8 bases, and the junction held 7 bases outside the gene matches. The length of the CDR3 is 15 residues. CDR1 and CDR2 from the germline V gene are LNHDA and SQIVND (reference sequence). CDR3 nucleotides: TGTGCCAGTAGTATAAGCAACAGGGGGTCGGGGGAGCTGTTTTTT. Amino acid sequence: CASSISNRGSGELFF. Complete variable domain (other parts from reference TRBV19 and TRBJ2-2): DGGITQSPKYLFRKEGQNVTLSCEQNLNHDAMYWYRQDPGQGLRLIYYSQIVNDFQKGDIAEGYSVSREKKESFPLTVTSAQKNPTAFYLCASSISNRGSGELFFGEGSRLTVL.

The chain is built from TRBV2 and TRBJ2-5, with D possibly being TRBD2 (6 bases). V was shortened by 8 bases and J by 0 bases, with 10 bases between the two germline ends. CDR3 length: 13 residues. Per the germline V gene, CDR1 is SNHLY and CDR2 is FYNNEI. This CDR3 is CASGERDQETQYF. DNA of the CDR3: TGTGCCAGCGGGGAGCGGGACCAAGAGACCCAGTACTTC.

The rearrangement joins TRBV19 to TRBJ2-7; D gene unclear. The germline V and J ends were trimmed by 3 bases and 0 bases, with 9 bases remaining between them. CDR3 size: 14 residues. Germline V gene sequence: CDR1 LNHDA, CDR2 SQIVND (reference sequence). CDR3 region: CASSMKPYSYEQYF. As DNA, the CDR3 is TGTGCCAGTAGTATGAAACCCTACTCCTACGAGCAGTACTTC.

This clone has just one count. The rearrangement uses TRBV2 and TRBJ1-2, with TRBD1 matching over 7 bases. Trimming cost V 6 bases and J 2 bases; bases outside gene matches: 12. Germline-derived CDR1 and CDR2 are SNHLY and FYNNEI. The CDR3 consists of 16 residues. CDR3 in amino acids: CASRTRDSPRNYGYTF. Written as DNA, the CDR3 is TGTGCCAGCAGGACCCGGGACAGTCCTCGAAACTATGGCTACACCTTC.

The V and J genes are TRBV14 and TRBJ1-6; D not certain. CDR1 and CDR2 (germline): SGHDN, FVKESK. This CDR3 comprises 13 residues. V was shortened by 2 bases and J by 5 bases, with 4 bases between the two germline ends. This chain's CDR3 is CASSQLDNSPLHF. CDR3 nucleotide sequence: TGTGCCAGCAGCCAACTCGATAATTCACCCCTCCACTTT.

V usage is TRBV19 and J usage is TRBJ1-3, with D possibly TRBD1 on 5 matching bases. Per the germline V gene, CDR1 is LNHDA and CDR2 is SQIVND (reference sequence). The V and J ends lost 4 bases and 4 bases respectively, with 8 bases between them. The CDR3 runs 13 residues. Written as DNA, the CDR3 is TGTGCCAGTAGTACGGGGGACGGAAACACCATATATTTT. This encodes CASSTGDGNTIYF. Combining the CDR3 with reference TRBV19 and TRBJ1-3 gives the whole variable domain DGGITQSPKYLFRKEGQNVTLSCEQNLNHDAMYWYRQDPGQGLRLIYYSQIVNDFQKGDIAEGYSVSREKKESFPLTVTSAQKNPTAFYLCASSTGDGNTIYFGEGSWLTVV.

V is TRBV5-6 and J is TRBJ2-2; D not resolved. Trimming stripped 4 bases from V and 4 bases from J, with 14 bases between. There are 15 residues in the CDR3. CDR1 is SGHDT, CDR2 YYEEEE, per germline. As DNA, the CDR3 is TGTGCCAGCAGCCCAACAGTGACACCCACCGGGGAGCTGTTTTTT. Its translation: CASSPTVTPTGELFF.

The chain is built from TRBV5-3 and TRBJ2-5, with 9 bases fitting TRBD1. The J call may be incorrect, as the DNA end agrees better with TRBJ2-7. TRBV5-3 is sorted into the ORF group, with uncertain function. The CDR3 is made up of 15 amino acids. The CDR3: CARSATGTGFYEQYF. The CDR3 DNA reads TGTGCCAGAAGCGCCACCGGGACAGGGTTCTACGAGCAGTACTTC.

V usage is TRBV6-4 and J usage is TRBJ1-1; possibly TRBD1 for D (5 bases). CDR1 is MRHNA and CDR2 is SNTAGT in the germline V gene. This CDR3 region has 13 residues. Trimming cost V 8 bases and J 0 bases, with 10 bases left between them. The CDR3 is CASAREMNTEAFF. CDR3 nucleotides: TGTGCCAGCGCCAGGGAGATGAACACTGAAGCTTTCTTT.

The genes are TRBV15 and TRBJ2-7; no definite D call. This CDR3 has 14 residues. In germline, CDR1 is LNHNV, CDR2 YYDKDF (reference sequence). V was clipped by 0 bases and J by 0 bases, with 6 bases between them. CDR3 sequence (DNA): TGTGCCACCAGCAGAGATATGAACTCCTACGAGCAGTACTTC. Its protein is CATSRDMNSYEQYF.

V gene TRBV5-4 combines with J gene TRBJ1-2, with 9 bases fitting TRBD1. The CDR3 totals 15 residues. V shed 3 bases and J 2 bases; nucleotides not matched to a gene: 5. Germline loops: CDR1 SGHNT, CDR2 YYREEE (reference sequence). CDR3 coding DNA: TGTGCCAGCAGCTCCCTCGGGACAGGGAACTATGGCTACACCTTC. This sequence encodes CASSSLGTGNYGYTF.

V gene TRBV25-1 combines with J gene TRBJ2-7; D ambiguous. Looked up from germline, CDR1 is MGHDK and CDR2 is SYGVNS. This CDR3 spans 11 amino acids. Trimming cost V 6 bases and J 7 bases, with 10 bases left between them. The CDR3 loop is CASSRLEEQYF. In nucleotides, the CDR3 is TGTGCCAGCAGCAGGCTGGAGGAGCAGTACTTC.